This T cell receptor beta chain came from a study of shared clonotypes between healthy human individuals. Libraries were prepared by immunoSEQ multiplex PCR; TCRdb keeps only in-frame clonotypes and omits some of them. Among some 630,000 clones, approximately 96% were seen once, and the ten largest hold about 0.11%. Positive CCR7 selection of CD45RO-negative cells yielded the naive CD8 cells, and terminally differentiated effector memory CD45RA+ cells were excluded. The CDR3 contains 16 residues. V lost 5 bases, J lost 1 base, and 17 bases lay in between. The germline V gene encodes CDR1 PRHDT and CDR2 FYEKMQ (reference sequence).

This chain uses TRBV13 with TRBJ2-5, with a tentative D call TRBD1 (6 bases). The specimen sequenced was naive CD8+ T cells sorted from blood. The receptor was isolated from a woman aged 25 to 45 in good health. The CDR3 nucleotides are TGTGCCAGCAGCCCCGGCGATGGGACAAGCCAAGAGACCCAGTACTTC. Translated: CASSPGDGTSQETQYF.